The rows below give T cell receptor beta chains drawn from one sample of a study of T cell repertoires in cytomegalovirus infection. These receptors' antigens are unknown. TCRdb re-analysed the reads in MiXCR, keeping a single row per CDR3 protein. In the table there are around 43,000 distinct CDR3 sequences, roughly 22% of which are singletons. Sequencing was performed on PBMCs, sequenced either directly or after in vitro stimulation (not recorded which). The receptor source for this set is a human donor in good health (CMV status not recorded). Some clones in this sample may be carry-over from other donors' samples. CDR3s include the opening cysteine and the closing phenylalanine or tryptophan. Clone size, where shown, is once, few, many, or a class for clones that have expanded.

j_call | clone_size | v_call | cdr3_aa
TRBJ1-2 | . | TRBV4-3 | CASSRGAYGYTF
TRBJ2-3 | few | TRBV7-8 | CASSLGETTYTQYF
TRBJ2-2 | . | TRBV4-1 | CASSQDPGLASGELFF
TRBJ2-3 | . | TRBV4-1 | CASNSGLADTDTQYF
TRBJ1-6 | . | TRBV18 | CASSPGSGVGSPLHF
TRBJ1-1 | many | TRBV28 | CASSSGPGEAFF
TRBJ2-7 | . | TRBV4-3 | CASSQGQGPLNEQYF
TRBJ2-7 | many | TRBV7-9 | CASSLGIRGSYVEQYF
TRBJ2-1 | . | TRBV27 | CASSFGQGNEQFF
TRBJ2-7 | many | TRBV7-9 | CASSSGLGFNYEQYF
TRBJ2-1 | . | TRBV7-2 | CASSSPLGAGVSNEQFF
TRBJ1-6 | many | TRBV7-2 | CASSGGTGYSPLHF
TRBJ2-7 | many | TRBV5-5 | CASSLGPASSYEQYF
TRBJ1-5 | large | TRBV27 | CASSLSVGGTQPQHF
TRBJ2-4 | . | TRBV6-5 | CASSRVGAAKNIQYF
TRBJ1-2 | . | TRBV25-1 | CASSEQGNFYTF
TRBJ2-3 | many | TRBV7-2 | CASSPFPRGSSSTDTQYF
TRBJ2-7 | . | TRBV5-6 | CASSRILATGGSYEQYF
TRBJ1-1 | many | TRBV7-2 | CASSSHRAGETEAFF
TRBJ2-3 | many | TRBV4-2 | CASSQETTSGVGDTQYF
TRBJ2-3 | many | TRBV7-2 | CASSSTSTDTQYF
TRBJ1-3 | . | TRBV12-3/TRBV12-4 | CASSPLGQWRGNTIYF
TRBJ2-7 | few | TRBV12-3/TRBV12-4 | CASSLAKADRRFSYEQYF
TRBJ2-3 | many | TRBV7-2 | CASATVTTGPDTQYF
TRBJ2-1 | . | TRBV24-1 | CATQDRREHDEQFF
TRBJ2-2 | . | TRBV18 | CASSPFGGIDTGELFF
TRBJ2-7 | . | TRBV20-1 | CSAAPYTSSYEQYF
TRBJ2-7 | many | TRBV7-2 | CASSSMVSSYEQYF
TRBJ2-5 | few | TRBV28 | CASRDRGIRETQYF
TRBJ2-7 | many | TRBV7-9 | CASSLGTEYEQYF
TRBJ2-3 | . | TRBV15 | CATSRDLGQGAPSTDTQYF
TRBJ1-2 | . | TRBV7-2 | CASSRPGGGNYGYTF
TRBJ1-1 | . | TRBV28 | CASSPPVNTEAFF
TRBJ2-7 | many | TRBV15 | CATSRASGRVAYEQYF
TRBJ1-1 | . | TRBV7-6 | CASSPRQGWAEAFF
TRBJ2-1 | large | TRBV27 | CASSSGRLAGDNEQFF
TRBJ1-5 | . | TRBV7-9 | CASSSDDQPQHF
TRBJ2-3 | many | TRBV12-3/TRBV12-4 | CASSSGQGRTQYF
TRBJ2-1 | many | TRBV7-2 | CASSYRTGGNEQFF
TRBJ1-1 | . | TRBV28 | CASIGNTEAFF
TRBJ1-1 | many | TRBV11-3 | CASSLRTGRGMNTEAFF
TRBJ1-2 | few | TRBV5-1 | CASSTGTGIGYTF
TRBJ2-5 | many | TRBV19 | CASSNPGLAETQYF
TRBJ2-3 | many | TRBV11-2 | CASSSGTVHTDTQYF
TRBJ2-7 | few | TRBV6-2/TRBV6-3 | CASSWDRLYEQYF